This T cell receptor beta chain comes out of a study of Graves' ophthalmopathy and Graves' hyperthyroidism. Clinical symptoms and serum thyroxine were used for diagnosis; TRAb, thyroid ultrasound and orbital computed tomography were also relied on. This clonotype has ten or more counts. Researchers took RNA transcripts and amplified TCR beta CDR3 regions from them. The first round was an RT-PCR with HTBI primers, and the second round was a multiplex PCR. TCRdb re-derived calls from the multiplex PCR reads in MiXCR, one entry per CDR3 protein. The repertoire includes about 380,000 distinct CDR3 sequences, approximately 15% of them detected once, and roughly 7% sits in the top ten. This TCR was recovered from a woman under 30 with stable Graves' hyperthyroidism. Sample: peripheral blood.

This CDR3 is CSVGPATTEAFF. The CDR3 DNA is TGCAGCGTTGGTCCGGCTACGACTGAAGCTTTCTTT. The chain recombines TRBV29-1 with TRBJ1-1; D is undetermined. The germline V and J ends were trimmed by 4 bases and 5 bases, with 11 bases remaining between them. This CDR3 contains 12 residues. Germline-derived CDR1 and CDR2 are SQVTM and ANQGSEA.